What follows are 15 T cell receptor beta chains derived from one specimen sequenced in a study of blood T cell repertoires in COVID-19. Using immunoSEQ multiplex PCR, the repertoire was profiled, and TCRdb retains in-frame clones only, with some absent. This sample has some 54,000 clones, with 81% found just once. Sequencing was done on a sample of peripheral blood. The receptors stem from a woman over 75 with COVID-19, enrolled during active disease.

This clone has just one count. V gene TRBV7-2 combines with J gene TRBJ2-3; 7 bases fit TRBD2. The CDR3 totals 15 residues. Losses at the gene ends were 4 bases for V and 4 bases for J; bases not matched to a gene: 8. Germline CDR1 reads SGHTA; CDR2 reads FQGNSA. CDR3 nucleotides: TGTGCCAGCAGCTCACCTGCGGGAGTGTCAGATACGCAGTATTTT. Protein sequence: CASSSPAGVSDTQYF.

The chain has TRBV6-5 and TRBJ1-2; D is unresolved. This CDR3 has 13 amino acids. Germline V gene sequence: CDR1 MNHEY, CDR2 SVGAGI. V dropped 2 bases and J dropped 0 bases, with 4 bases sitting between them. CDR3 in DNA: TGTGCCAGCAGTTACCTTTCTAACTATGGCTACACCTTC. Translating gives CASSYLSNYGYTF.

The sample holds one count of this clone. The V and J genes are TRBV27 and TRBJ1-2; 11 bases are shared with TRBD1. Trimming cost V 6 bases and J 8 bases; bases outside gene matches: 2. The germline CDR1 and CDR2 sequences are MNHEY and SMNVEV (reference sequence). This CDR3 has 12 amino acids. DNA of the CDR3: TGTGCCAGCAGGGGACAGGGGGACGGCTACACCTTC. Encoded protein: CASRGQGDGYTF.

The rearrangement uses TRBV9 and TRBJ2-7; 11 nucleotides line up with TRBD2. The CDR3 has 14 residues. Germline V gene data show CDR1 as SGDLS and CDR2 as YYNGEE. Trimming took 1 base from V and 6 from J; bases not matched to a gene: 3. The chain's CDR3 is CASSVTSGSFEQYF. The CDR3 DNA follows: TGTGCCAGCAGCGTAACTAGCGGGAGTTTCGAGCAGTACTTC.

The chain uses TRBV7-8 and TRBJ2-7; D unclear. The germline V and J ends were trimmed by 7 bases and 4 bases, with 17 bases remaining between them. This CDR3 is built from 14 residues. CDR1 SGHVS and CDR2 FQNEAQ come from the germline V gene. The CDR3 bases are TGTGCCAGCATCGACCGGGTCGAGCCGTACGAGCAGTACTTC. Protein: CASIDRVEPYEQYF.

The gene calls are TRBV27 and TRBJ2-3, with a tentative D call TRBD2 (5 bases). This CDR3 is built from 16 residues. The germline gives CDR1 MNHEY, CDR2 SMNVEV (reference sequence). The ends were cut back, 1 base at V and 0 bases at J, with 11 bases in the middle. In DNA form, the CDR3 reads TGTGCCAGCAGTTTATTTATGCGGACTAGCACAGATACGCAGTATTTT. It is translated as CASSLFMRTSTDTQYF.

J is TRBJ1-4 and V is TRBV9; D is ambiguous. The CDR3 is 13 amino acids. Trimming removed 0 bases at V and 5 bases at J, with 5 bases between. Germline lookup yields CDR1 SGDLS and CDR2 YYNGEE. The CDR3 spells CASSVGGNEKLFF. CDR3 DNA sequence: TGTGCCAGCAGCGTAGGAGGGAATGAAAAACTGTTTTTT.

This chain uses TRBV27 with TRBJ2-2; D remains ambiguous. This CDR3 has 11 amino acids. CDR1 and CDR2 (germline): MNHEY, SMNVEV (reference sequence). V was trimmed by 5 bases and J by 6 bases, leaving 4 bases between them. The CDR3 sequence: CASSGSGELFF. The CDR3 DNA reads as TGTGCCAGCAGTGGCTCCGGGGAGCTGTTTTTT.

The chain links TRBV7-8 to TRBJ2-3, with 9 bases aligning to TRBD2. Trimming at V came to 5 bases and at J to 3 bases, leaving 9 bases not matched to a gene. CDR3 length equals 16 residues. CDR1 and CDR2 (germline): SGHVS, FQNEAQ. Here the CDR3 reads CASSNLGREGTDTQYF. The CDR3, as DNA: TGTGCCAGCAGCAACCTGGGGCGGGAGGGGACAGATACGCAGTATTTT.

The V gene is TRBV7-8, the J gene TRBJ2-7, with 8 bases identical to TRBD2. V was pared by 7 bases and J by 0 bases, with 5 bases of the junction left unmatched. Per the germline V gene, CDR1 is SGHVS and CDR2 is FQNEAQ. This CDR3 comprises 14 residues. The CDR3 bases are TGTGCCAGCACCCAAGCGGGGGCCTCCTACGAGCAGTACTTC. It yields the protein CASTQAGASYEQYF.

The rearrangement links TRBV2 to TRBJ2-1, with TRBD2 as a possible D gene (6 bases). CDR1 SNHLY and CDR2 FYNNEI come from the germline V gene. There are 13 residues in the CDR3. V lost 5 bases to trimming and J lost 2 bases, with 7 bases between them. The CDR3 DNA reads as TGTGCCAGCAGTTTAGCGGCCTACAATGAGCAGTTCTTC. This gives the protein CASSLAAYNEQFF.

The V and J genes are TRBV30 and TRBJ2-7; 7 positions agree with TRBD1. V lost 3 bases and J lost 1; bases outside the gene matches: 3. Germline-derived CDR1 and CDR2 are GTSNPN and SVGIG (reference sequence). This CDR3 is built from 13 residues. CDR3 loop: CAWRGDSSYEQYF. The DNA of the CDR3 is TGTGCCTGGAGGGGGGACAGTTCCTACGAGCAGTACTTC.

The V call is TRBV10-2, the J call TRBJ2-2; TRBD2 matches at 9 bases. With V trimmed by 6 bases and J by 7 bases, 6 bases remained unmatched. Germline CDR1 WSHSY, CDR2 SAAADI. This CDR3 has 14 amino acids. The CDR3 nucleotides are TGCGCCAGCAGGTCTAGCGGGAACTTCGGGGAGCTGTTTTTT. Translated, it gives CASRSSGNFGELFF.

The CDR3 reads CASSQEVAGGKTQYF. The CDR3 bases are TGTGCCAGCAGCCAAGAGGTAGCGGGAGGGAAGACCCAGTACTTC. The gene calls are TRBV3-1 (or the pseudogene TRBV3-2) and TRBJ2-5; TRBD2 agrees at 11 bases. V gave up 0 bases and J gave up 6 bases; unmatched junction bases: 3. Germline values: CDR1 LGHDT, CDR2 YNNKEL (reference sequence). The CDR3 consists of 15 residues.

A single count supports this clone. This chain joins TRBV19 and TRBJ1-5, with 8 positions matching TRBD1. The CDR3 length is 15 residues. CDR1 and CDR2 (germline): LNHDA, SQIVND (reference sequence). After removal of 7 bases from V and 6 bases from J, the junction contained 11 bases not matched to a gene. The CDR3 sequence: CASNRDRSVSQPQHF. DNA for the CDR3: TGTGCCAGTAACCGGGACAGGTCGGTTTCTCAGCCCCAGCATTTT.